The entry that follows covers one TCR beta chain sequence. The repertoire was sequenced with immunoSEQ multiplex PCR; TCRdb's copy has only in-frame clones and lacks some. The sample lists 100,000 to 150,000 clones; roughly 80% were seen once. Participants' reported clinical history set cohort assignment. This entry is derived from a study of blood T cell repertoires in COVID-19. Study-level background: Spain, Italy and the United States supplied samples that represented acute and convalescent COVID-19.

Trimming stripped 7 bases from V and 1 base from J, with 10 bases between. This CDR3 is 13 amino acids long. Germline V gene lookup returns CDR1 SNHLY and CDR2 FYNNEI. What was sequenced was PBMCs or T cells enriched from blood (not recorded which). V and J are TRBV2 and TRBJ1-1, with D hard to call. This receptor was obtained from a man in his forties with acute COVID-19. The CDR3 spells CASTMAPNTEAFF. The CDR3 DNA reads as TGTGCCAGCACCATGGCCCCGAACACTGAAGCTTTCTTT.